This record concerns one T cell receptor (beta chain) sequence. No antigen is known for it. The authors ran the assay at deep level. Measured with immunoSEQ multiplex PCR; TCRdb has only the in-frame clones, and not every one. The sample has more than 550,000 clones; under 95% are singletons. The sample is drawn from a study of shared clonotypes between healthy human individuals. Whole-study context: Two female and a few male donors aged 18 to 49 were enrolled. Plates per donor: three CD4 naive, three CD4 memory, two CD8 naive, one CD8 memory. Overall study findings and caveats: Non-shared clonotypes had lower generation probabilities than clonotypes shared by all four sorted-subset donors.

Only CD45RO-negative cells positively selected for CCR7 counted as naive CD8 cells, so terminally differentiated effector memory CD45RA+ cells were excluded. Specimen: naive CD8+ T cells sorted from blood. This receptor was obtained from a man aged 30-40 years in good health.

CDR3 nucleotide sequence: TGTGCCAGCAGCGAAGCTGGGACAGTTAGCAATCAGCCCCAGCATTTT. Residues: CASSEAGTVSNQPQHF. The V and J genes are TRBV7-9 and TRBJ1-5; TRBD1 matches 7 bases. CDR3 length: 16 residues. Trimming cost V 5 bases and J 0 bases; bases outside gene matches: 7. Germline-derived CDR1 and CDR2 are SEHNR and FQNEAQ (reference sequence). The full variable domain, rest sourced from reference TRBV7-9 and TRBJ1-5, is DTGVSQNPRHKITKRGQNVTFRCDPISEHNRLYWYRQTLGQGPEFLTYFQNEAQLEKSRLLSDRFSAERPKGSFSTLEIQRTEQGDSAMYLCASSEAGTVSNQPQHFGDGTRLSIL.